Described below is a single T cell receptor beta chain sequence and its context. The antigen remains undetermined. This entry comes from a study of T cell responses to AZD1222 COVID-19 vaccine. Method: immunoSEQ multiplex PCR; TCRdb's copy keeps in-frame clones and lacks some. Of 95,000 to 130,000 clones in the sample, roughly 84% are singletons; the top ten hold approximately 7.5%. Notes on the study in general: There were repertoire samples only from the period after the peak T cell response. Donor demographics were predominantly white British with a female majority; clonal diversity may be underestimated. Reportedly, close to half of spike-specific TCRs are directed against unmutated variant regions.

V lost 0 bases and J lost 6; bases outside the gene matches: 3. Germline assignment: CDR1 SGHKS and CDR2 YYEKEE (reference sequence). The CDR3 consists of 14 residues. The TCR originated in an adult in good health. The material was peripheral blood, obtained on day 0 of AZD1222 vaccination. The V gene is TRBV5-5, the J gene TRBJ2-4; 7 nucleotides line up with TRBD2. The CDR3 DNA sequence: TGTGCCAGCAGCTTGGTCTCTAGCGGAAACATTCAGTACTTC. Translated: CASSLVSSGNIQYF.